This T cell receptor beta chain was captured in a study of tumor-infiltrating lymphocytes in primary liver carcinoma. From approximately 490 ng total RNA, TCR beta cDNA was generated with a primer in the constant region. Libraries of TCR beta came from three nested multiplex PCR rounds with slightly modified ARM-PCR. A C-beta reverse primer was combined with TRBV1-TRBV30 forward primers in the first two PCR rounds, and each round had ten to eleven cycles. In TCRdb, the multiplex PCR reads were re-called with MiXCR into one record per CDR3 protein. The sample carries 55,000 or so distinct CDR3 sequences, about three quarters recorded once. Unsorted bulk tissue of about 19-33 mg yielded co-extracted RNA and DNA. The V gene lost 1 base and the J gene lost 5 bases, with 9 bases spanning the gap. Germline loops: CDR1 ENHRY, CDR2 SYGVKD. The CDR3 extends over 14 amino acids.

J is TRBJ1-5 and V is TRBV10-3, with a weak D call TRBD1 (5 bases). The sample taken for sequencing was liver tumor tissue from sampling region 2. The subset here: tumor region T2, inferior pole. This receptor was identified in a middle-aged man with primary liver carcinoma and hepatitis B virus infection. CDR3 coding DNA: TGTGCCATCAGTGAGTGTGGGGGTGATCAGCCCCAGCATTTT. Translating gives CAISECGGDQPQHF.